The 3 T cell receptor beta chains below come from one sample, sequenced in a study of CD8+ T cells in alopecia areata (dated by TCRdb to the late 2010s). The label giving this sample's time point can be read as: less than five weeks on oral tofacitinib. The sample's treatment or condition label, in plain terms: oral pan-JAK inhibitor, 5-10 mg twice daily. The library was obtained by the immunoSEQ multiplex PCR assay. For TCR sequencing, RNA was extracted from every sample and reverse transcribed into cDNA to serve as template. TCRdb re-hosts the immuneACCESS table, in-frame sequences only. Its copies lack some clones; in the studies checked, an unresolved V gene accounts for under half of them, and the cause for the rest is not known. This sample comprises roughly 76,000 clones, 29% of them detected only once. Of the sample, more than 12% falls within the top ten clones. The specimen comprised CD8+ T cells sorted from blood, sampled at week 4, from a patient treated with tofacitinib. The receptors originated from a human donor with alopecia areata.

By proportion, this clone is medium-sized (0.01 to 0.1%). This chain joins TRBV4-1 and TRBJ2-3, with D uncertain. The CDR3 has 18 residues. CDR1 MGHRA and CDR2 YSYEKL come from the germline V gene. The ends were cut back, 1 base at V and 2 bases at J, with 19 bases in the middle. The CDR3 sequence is CASSQAGLDVPLTDTQYF. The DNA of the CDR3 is TGCGCCAGCAGCCAAGCCGGGCTTGACGTACCCCTCACAGATACGCAGTATTTT.

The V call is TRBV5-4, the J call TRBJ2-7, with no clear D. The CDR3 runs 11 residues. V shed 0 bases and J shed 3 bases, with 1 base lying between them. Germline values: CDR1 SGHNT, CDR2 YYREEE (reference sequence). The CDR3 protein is CASSLGYEQYF. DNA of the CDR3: TGTGCCAGCAGCTTGGGCTACGAGCAGTACTTC.

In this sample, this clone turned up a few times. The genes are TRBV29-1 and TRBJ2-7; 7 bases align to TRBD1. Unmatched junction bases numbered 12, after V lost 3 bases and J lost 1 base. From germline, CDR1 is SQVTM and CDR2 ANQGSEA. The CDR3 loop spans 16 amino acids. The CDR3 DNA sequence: TGCAGCGTTGACGGTAGCCCCACAGGGGAGTCCTACGAGCAGTACTTC. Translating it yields CSVDGSPTGESYEQYF.